This T cell receptor (beta chain) was retrieved from a study of blood T cell repertoires in COVID-19. Germline CDR1 SQVTM, CDR2 ANQGSEA. This CDR3 has 12 residues. Between the trimmed V and J ends, which lost 7 bases and 0 bases, there was a span of 9 bases. Here immunoSEQ multiplex PCR was the method, and the copy in TCRdb shows in-frame clones only, minus some. The repertoire has roughly 220,000 clones, about four fifths of them found once; the top ten carry 1.3%. This clonotype was sampled from a woman aged 40 to 50 with acute COVID-19. This chain connects TRBV29-1 to TRBJ1-1; D call uncertain. Sequencing input: PBMCs or T cells enriched from blood (not recorded which). CDR3 protein: CSGRGMNTEAFF. CDR3 nucleotide sequence: TGCAGCGGGCGGGGAATGAACACTGAAGCTTTCTTT. Full variable domain (remainder filled in from reference TRBV29-1 and TRBJ1-1): SAVISQKPSRDICQRGTSLTIQCQVDSQVTMMFWYRQQPGQSLTLIATANQGSEATYESGFVIDKFPISRPNLTFSTLTVSNMSPEDSSIYLCSGRGMNTEAFFGQGTRLTVV.